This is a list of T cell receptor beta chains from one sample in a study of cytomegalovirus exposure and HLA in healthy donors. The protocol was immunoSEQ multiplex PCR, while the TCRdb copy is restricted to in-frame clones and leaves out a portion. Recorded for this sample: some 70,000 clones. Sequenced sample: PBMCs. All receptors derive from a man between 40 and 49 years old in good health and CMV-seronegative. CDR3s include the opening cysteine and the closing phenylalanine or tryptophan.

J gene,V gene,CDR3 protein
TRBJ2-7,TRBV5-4,CASSLGTSGSYEQYF
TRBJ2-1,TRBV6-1,CASSEWQGGNEQFF
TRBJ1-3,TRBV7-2,CASSGNRGNTIYF
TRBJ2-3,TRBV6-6,CASSYSRQGTDTQYF
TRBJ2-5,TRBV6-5,CASSYSGQSRETQYF
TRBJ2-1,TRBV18,CASSPARGDNEQFF
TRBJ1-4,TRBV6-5,CATRKLRDEKLFF
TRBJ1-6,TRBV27,CASSLFRGSPLHF
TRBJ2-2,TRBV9,CASSPWGAGELFF
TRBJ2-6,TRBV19,CATGAGVLTF
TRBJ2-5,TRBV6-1,CASSLDRVQETQYF
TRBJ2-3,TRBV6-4,CASRLAGSTDTQYF
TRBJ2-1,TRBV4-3,CASSPNLAGGNNEQFF
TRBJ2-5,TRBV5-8,CASSSRTGGTQYF
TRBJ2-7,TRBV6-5,CASKDSGGNYEQYF
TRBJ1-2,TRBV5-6,CASKETRIQWRDGYTF
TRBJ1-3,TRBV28,CASSLGTGSGNTIYF
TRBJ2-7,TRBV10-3,CATGTGGHEQYF
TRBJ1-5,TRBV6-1,CASRLGAGEYQPQHF
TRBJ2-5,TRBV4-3,CASSRDFQETQYF
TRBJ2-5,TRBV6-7,CASRSRRLAGGQETQYF
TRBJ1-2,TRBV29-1,CSVEVPGDRGYTF
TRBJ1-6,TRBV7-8,CASCILRGNSPLHF
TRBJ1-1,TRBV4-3,CASRRQGEGTEAFF
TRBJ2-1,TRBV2,CASRAQGHGEQFF
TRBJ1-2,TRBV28,CASSPSLGGGGYTF
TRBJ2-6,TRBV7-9,CASNPRDRVGANVLTF
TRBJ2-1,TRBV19,CASSAGTSAYNEQFF
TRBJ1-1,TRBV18,CASSPPSQFGAEAFF
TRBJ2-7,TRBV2,CASSEQGGGYEQYF
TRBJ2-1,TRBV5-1,CASRDLTGSSYNEQFF
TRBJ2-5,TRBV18,CASSPPGKETQYF
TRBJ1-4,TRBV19,CASRSGQYNEKLFF
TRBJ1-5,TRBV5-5,CASSRTGDSNQPQHF
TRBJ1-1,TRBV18,CASSQAGVNTEAFF
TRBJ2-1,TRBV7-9,CASSLGAVNNEQFF
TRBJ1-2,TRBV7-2,CASSLREGANYGYTF
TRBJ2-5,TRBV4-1,CASSQGDRDRETQYF
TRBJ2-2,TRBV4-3,CASSQTKRGELFF
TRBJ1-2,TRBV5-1,CASSLVQGSYNYGYTF
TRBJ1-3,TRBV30,CAWSKGQGSSGNTIYF
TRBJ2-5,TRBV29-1,CSDLDRGKETQYF
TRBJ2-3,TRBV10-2,CASSAGGSDTQYF
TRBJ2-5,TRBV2,CASSASTSLETQYF
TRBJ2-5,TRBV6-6,CASSSSGGAAKTQYF
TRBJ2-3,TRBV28,CASSSSSGSNTDTQYF
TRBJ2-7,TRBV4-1,CASSQVPQGGYEQYF
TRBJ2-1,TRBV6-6,CASINDGTGVVNEQFF
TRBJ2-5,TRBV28,CASSSPSTGQETQYF
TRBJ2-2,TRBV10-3,CASLGGSRTGELFF